This TCR beta chain was obtained from a study of cytomegalovirus exposure and HLA in healthy donors. As concerns this clone: Its antigen is currently unknown.

Study-level results: Most TCR sequences were seen very rarely across donors, but some public TCRs occurred in many.

Amplification used 60 Vbeta primers and 13 Jbeta primers. Here immunoSEQ multiplex PCR was the method, and the copy in TCRdb shows in-frame clones only, minus some. The data show approximately 83,000 clones, 75% to 85% seen once. Healthy bone marrow donors supplied every sample. The CDR3 sequence is 15 residues long. V was cut by 5 bases and J by 3 bases, with 16 bases left in between. Germline V gene lookup returns CDR1 MNHEY and CDR2 SMNVEV (reference sequence). The receptor was derived from a man younger than 35 in good health and CMV-seronegative. Sequencing used PBMCs. The chain uses TRBV27 and TRBJ2-5, with D possibly being TRBD1 (6 bases). CDR3 loop: CASSDSGHREETQYF. In DNA form, the CDR3 reads TGTGCCAGCAGTGACTCGGGACACAGAGAAGAGACCCAGTACTTC.